Reported below is one TCR beta chain. These data originate in a study of cytomegalovirus exposure and HLA in healthy donors. Germline V lookup: CDR1 GTSNPN, CDR2 SVGIG (reference sequence). CDR3 length: 15 residues. V was clipped by 7 bases and J by 1 base, with 19 bases between them. The PCR contained 60 Vbeta and 13 Jbeta primers. Profiled with immunoSEQ multiplex PCR; TCRdb holds only in-frame clones, not every one. The sample yields approximately 160,000 clones, roughly three quarters seen once. The source material was PBMCs. The receptor was isolated from a woman aged 45-65 years in good health and CMV-seropositive. This chain uses TRBV30 with TRBJ1-2; D unresolved. CDR3 DNA sequence: TGTGCCTACCTGGCCCCCTTCACCCTTAACTATGGCTACACCTTC. The encoded protein is CAYLAPFTLNYGYTF.